This paragraph covers one T cell receptor (beta chain) sequence. Its antigen is not known. This sample was taken from a study of response to subunit inactivated influenza vaccine. This CDR3 comprises 15 residues. CDR1 and CDR2 from the germline V gene are SGHTA and FQGNSA. Trimming shortened V by 5 bases and J by 3 bases, and 17 bases separated the two germline ends. TCRdb re-called the RT-PCR reads through MiXCR, storing one row per CDR3 protein. The sample shows under 750,000 distinct CDR3 sequences, 12% of them seen only once. Study-wide results and limits: Authors suggested that a seasonal influenza vaccination recruits few new T cells each time.

The chain joins TRBV7-2 to TRBJ2-7, with D tentatively TRBD1 or TRBD2 (5 bases each). The sequence came from a man aged 50 to 59 who received an inactivated influenza vaccine. The sequences come from PBMCs from blood, collected on the day of vaccination. CDR3 region: CASSLRKGRDYEQYF. The DNA for the CDR3 is TGTGCCAGCAGCCTCCGGAAGGGACGGGACTACGAGCAGTACTTC.